The entry below gives a single TCR beta chain sequence along with its context. V was pared by 2 bases and J by 0 bases, with 1 base of the junction left unmatched. Germline assignment: CDR1 WNHNN and CDR2 SYGVQD (reference sequence). This CDR3 spans 15 amino acids. Authors' methods: Estimated nucleated cell counts came from reference gene primer amplification. The table came from immunoSEQ multiplex PCR; TCRdb's copy has only in-frame clones and leaves some out. D and trimming were read from the DNA, whereas the V and J calls and clone size are those reported in that table. The profile covers about 150,000 clones, with about four fifths appearing a single time and 3% to 3.5% taken by the ten largest. This sample was included in a study of blood T cell repertoires in COVID-19. As for the study in general: Donors in the United States, Italy and Spain gave samples during acute or convalescent COVID-19. Nucleic acid was either cDNA or gDNA, and it came from T cells, B-cell-depleted T cells, or PBMCs.

This TCR was recovered from a woman aged 80 or over with acute or convalescent COVID-19. The sequencing sample was made of peripheral blood. The chain couples TRBV10-1 to TRBJ2-1; 7 positions agree with TRBD2. The DNA for the CDR3 is TGCGCCAGCAGTGAGGGGGGGGGCTCCTACAATGAGCAGTTCTTC. This encodes CASSEGGGSYNEQFF.